This passage covers 5 T cell receptor beta chains from one sample sequenced in a study of CD8 T cells in Susac syndrome. Random-hexamer reverse transcription was applied to 0.5 to 1 ug RNA. One entry per CDR3 protein results from TCRdb running MiXCR on the immunoSEQ multiplex PCR reads. This repertoire shows 330,000 or so distinct CDR3 sequences, 65% to 90% found once; its top ten account for roughly 0.21%. The sample consisted of CD8+ T cells from PBMCs. These receptors originate from a human donor with multiple sclerosis.

This chain connects TRBV20-1 to TRBJ2-1; 7 nucleotides match TRBD2. CDR3 length: 15 amino acids. Germline CDR1 and CDR2: DFQATT and SNEGSKA (reference sequence). The J segment lost 6 bases and the V segment lost 6 bases, leaving 14 bases of the junction unmatched. This CDR3 reads CSAWDYSTGGNEQFF. CDR3 DNA: TGCAGTGCATGGGACTATTCCACAGGAGGCAATGAGCAGTTCTTC.

The genes are TRBV20-1 and TRBJ2-5; weak D call: TRBD1 (5 bases). V was shortened by 4 bases and J by 6 bases, with 15 bases between the two germline ends. The CDR3 has 13 residues. Germline loops: CDR1 DFQATT, CDR2 SNEGSKA (reference sequence). CDR3 in amino acids: CSAKGSWGKTQYF. The CDR3 DNA reads TGCAGTGCTAAGGGAAGCTGGGGCAAGACCCAGTACTTC.

This clonotype was recorded only once. This chain connects TRBV20-1 to TRBJ2-7, with 8 nucleotides matching TRBD2. Germline V gene lookup returns CDR1 DFQATT and CDR2 SNEGSKA (reference sequence). The CDR3 extends over 14 amino acids. The V gene end was trimmed by 3 bases and the J gene end by 0 bases; junction bases not matched to a gene: 4. The CDR3 loop reads CSASLLAGSYEQYF. The CDR3 nucleotides read TGCAGTGCTAGTCTCCTAGCGGGCTCCTACGAGCAGTACTTC.

The chain has TRBV5-6 and TRBJ2-1; TRBD1 matches at 10 bases. Germline V lookup: CDR1 SGHDT, CDR2 YYEEEE. V lost 4 bases and J lost 0; bases outside the gene matches: 4. The CDR3 runs to 16 residues. This CDR3 is CASSPWDRGSYNEQFF. The CDR3 coding sequence is TGTGCCAGCAGCCCGTGGGACAGGGGCTCCTACAATGAGCAGTTCTTC.

The chain uses TRBV4-1 and TRBJ2-7, with D unclear. V lost 1 base to trimming and J lost 2 bases, with 12 bases between them. The V gene's germline CDR1 is MGHRA and CDR2 YSYEKL. This CDR3 has 15 residues. The DNA for the CDR3 is TGCGCCAGCAGCCAAGGTTTCTCACCAGCCTACGAGCAGTACTTC. Protein: CASSQGFSPAYEQYF.